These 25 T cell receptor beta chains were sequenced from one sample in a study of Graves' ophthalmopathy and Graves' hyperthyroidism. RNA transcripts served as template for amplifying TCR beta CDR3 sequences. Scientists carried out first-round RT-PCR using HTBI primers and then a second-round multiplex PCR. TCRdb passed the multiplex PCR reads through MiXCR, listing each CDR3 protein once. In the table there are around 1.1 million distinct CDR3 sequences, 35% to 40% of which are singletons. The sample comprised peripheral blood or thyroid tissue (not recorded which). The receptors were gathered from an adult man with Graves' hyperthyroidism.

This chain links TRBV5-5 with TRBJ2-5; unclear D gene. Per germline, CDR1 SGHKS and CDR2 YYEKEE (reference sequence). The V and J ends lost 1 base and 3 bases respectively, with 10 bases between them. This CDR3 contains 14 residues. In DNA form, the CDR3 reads TGTGCCAGCAGCTTGTTTAGTTCTAAAGAGACCCAGTACTTC. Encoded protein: CASSLFSSKETQYF.

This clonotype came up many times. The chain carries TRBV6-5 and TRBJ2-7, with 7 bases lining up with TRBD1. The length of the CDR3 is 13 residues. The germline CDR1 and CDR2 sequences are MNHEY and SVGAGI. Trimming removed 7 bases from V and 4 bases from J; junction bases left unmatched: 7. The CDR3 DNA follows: TGTGCCAGCACGGCAGGGGGTATGTACGAGCAGTACTTC. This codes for CASTAGGMYEQYF.

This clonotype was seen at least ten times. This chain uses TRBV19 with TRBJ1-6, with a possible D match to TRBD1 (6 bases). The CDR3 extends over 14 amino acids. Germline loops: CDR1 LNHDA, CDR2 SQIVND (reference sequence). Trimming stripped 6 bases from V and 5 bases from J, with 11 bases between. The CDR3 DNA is TGTGCCAGTAGCTCGGGGGGCAATAATTCACCCCTCCACTTT. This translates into CASSSGGNNSPLHF.

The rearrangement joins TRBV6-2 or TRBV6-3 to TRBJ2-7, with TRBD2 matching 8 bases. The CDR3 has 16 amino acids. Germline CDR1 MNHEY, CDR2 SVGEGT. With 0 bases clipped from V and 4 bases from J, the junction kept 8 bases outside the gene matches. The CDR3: CASSYSLAGGEYEQYF. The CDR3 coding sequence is TGTGCCAGCAGTTACTCTCTCGCGGGAGGCGAGTACGAGCAGTACTTC.

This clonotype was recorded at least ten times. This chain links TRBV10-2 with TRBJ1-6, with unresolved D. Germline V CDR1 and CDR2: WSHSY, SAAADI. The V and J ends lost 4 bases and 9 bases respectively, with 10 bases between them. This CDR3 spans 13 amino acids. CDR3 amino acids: CASSVDVSSPLHF. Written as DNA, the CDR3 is TGCGCCAGCAGTGTGGACGTAAGTTCACCCCTCCACTTT.

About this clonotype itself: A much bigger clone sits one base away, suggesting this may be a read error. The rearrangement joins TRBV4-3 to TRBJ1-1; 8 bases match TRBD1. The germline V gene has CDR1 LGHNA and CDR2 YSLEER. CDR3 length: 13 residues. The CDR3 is CVSSPQGDTEAFF. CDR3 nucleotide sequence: TGCGTCAGCAGCCCACAGGGGGACACTGAAGCTTTCTTT.

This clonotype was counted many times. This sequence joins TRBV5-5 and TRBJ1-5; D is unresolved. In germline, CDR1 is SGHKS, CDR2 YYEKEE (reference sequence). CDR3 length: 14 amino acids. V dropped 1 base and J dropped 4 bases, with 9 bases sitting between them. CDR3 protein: CASSLWFLNQPQHF. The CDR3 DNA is TGTGCCAGCAGCTTGTGGTTCCTAAATCAGCCCCAGCATTTT.

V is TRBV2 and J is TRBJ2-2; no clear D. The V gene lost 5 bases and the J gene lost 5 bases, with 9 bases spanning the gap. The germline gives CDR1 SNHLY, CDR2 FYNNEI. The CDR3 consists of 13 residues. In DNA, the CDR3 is TGTGCCAGCAGTTGGACCGAGACCGGGGAGCTGTTTTTT. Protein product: CASSWTETGELFF.

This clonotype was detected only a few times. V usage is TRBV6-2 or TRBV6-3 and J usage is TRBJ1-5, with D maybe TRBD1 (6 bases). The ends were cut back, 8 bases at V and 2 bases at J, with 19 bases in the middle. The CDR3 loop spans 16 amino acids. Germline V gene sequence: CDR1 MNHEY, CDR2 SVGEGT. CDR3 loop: CASVPGTFVGNQPQHF. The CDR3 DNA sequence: TGTGCCAGCGTCCCCGGGACATTTGTGGGCAATCAGCCCCAGCATTTT.

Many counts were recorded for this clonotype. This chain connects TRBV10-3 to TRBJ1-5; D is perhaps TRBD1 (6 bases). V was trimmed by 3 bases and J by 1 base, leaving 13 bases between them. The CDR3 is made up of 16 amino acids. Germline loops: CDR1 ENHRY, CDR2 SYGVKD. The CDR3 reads CAISDRGALSNQPQHF. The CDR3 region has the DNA TGTGCCATCAGTGATAGGGGGGCTCTGAGCAATCAGCCCCAGCATTTT.

The CDR3 reads CASSQQTGPGEQYF. The CDR3, as DNA: TGTGCCAGCAGTCAGCAGACAGGGCCGGGGGAGCAGTACTTC. The chain recombines TRBV9 with TRBJ2-7; 7 bases agree with TRBD1. J was trimmed by 7 bases and V by 5 bases; bases with no gene match: 12. The CDR3 sequence is 14 residues long. Germline V gene lookup returns CDR1 SGDLS and CDR2 YYNGEE.

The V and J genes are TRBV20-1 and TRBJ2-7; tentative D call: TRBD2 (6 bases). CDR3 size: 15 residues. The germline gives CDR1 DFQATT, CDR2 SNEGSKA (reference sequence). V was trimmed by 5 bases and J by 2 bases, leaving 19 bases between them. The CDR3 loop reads CSAEEPTRGTYEQYF. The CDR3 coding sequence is TGCAGTGCTGAGGAACCGACTAGGGGCACCTACGAGCAGTACTTC.

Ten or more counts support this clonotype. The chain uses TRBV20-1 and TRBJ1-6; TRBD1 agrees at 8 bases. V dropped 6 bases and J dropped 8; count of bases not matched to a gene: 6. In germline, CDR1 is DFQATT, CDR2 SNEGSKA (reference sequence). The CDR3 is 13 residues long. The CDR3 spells CSARDRRDSPLHF. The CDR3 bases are TGCAGTGCAAGGGACAGGCGGGATTCACCCCTCCACTTT.

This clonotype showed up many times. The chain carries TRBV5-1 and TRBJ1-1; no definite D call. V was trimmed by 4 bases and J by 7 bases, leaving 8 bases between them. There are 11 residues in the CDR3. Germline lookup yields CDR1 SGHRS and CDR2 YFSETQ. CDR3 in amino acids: CASSDTFEAFF. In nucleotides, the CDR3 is TGCGCCAGCAGCGATACCTTTGAAGCTTTCTTT.

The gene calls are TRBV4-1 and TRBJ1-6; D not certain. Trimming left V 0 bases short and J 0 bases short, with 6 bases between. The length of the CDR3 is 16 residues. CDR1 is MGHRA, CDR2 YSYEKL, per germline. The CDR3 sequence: CASSQDHGSYNSPLHF. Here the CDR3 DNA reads TGCGCCAGCAGCCAAGATCACGGCTCCTATAATTCACCCCTCCACTTT.

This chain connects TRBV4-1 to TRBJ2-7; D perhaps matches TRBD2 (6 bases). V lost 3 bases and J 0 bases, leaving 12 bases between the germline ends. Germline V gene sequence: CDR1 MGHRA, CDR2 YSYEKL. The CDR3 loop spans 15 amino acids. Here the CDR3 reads CASSQIADHSYEQYF. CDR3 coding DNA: TGCGCCAGCAGCCAGATAGCGGACCACTCCTACGAGCAGTACTTC.

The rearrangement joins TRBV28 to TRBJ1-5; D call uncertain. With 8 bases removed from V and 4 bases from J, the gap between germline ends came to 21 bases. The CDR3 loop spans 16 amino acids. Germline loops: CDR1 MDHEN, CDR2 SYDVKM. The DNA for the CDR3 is TGTGCCAGCTACCCGGCTGGCCTAATATCGAATCAGCCCCAGCATTTT. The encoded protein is CASYPAGLISNQPQHF.

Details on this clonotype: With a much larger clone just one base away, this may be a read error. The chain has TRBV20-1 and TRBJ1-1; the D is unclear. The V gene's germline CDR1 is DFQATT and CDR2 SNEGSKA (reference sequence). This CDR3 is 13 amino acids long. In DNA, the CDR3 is TGCAGTGCTAGCCAACAAAGCAACACTGGAGCTTTCTTT. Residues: CSASQQSNTGAFF.

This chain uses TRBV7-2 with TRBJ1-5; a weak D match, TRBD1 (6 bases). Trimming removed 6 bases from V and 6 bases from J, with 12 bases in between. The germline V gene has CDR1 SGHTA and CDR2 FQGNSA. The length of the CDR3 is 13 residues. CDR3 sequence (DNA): TGTGCCAGCAGTTACAGGGAGCGTCAGCCCCAGCATTTT. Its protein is CASSYRERQPQHF.

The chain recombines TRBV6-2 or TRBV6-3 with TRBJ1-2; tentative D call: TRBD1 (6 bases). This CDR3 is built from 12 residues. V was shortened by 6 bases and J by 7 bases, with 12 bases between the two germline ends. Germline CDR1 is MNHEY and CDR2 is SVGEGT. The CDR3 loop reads CASSPGQRGYTF. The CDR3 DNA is TGTGCCAGCAGCCCGGGACAACGTGGCTACACCTTC.

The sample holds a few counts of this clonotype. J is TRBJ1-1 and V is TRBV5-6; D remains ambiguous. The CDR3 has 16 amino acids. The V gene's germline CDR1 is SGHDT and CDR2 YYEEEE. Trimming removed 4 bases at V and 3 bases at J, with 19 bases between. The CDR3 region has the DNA TGTGCCAGCAGCCCAGTAGGTACTCGGGGAGACACTGAAGCTTTCTTT. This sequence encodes CASSPVGTRGDTEAFF.

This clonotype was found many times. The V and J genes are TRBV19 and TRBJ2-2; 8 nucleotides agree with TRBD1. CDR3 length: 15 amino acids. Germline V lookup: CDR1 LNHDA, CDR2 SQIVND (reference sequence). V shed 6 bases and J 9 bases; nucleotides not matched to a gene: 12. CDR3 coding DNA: TGTGCCAGTAGGACGGGGACAGGTCGTCATTGGGAGCTGTTTTTT. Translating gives CASRTGTGRHWELFF.

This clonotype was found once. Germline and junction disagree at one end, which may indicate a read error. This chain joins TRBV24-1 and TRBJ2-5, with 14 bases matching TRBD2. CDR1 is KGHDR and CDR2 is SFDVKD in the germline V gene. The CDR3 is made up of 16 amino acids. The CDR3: CASSTGLAGAGETQYF. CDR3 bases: TGTGCCAGCAGTACGGGACTAGCGGGAGCGGGAGAGACCCAGTACTTC.

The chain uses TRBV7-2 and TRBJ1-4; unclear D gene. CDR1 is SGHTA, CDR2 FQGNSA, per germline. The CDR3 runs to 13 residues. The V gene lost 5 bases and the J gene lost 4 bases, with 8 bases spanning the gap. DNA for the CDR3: TGTGCCAGCAGCCCCCTTTTTAATGAAAAACTGTTTTTT. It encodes CASSPLFNEKLFF.

The CDR3 DNA reads as TGTGCCAGTAGGCCCCCAGGGTCGTATGGCTACACCTTC. Residues: CASRPPGSYGYTF. V gene TRBV19 combines with J gene TRBJ1-2; tentatively, D is TRBD1 (5 bases). Germline V gives CDR1 LNHDA, CDR2 SQIVND (reference sequence). The length of the CDR3 is 13 residues. The ends were cut back, 6 bases at V and 5 bases at J, with 13 bases in the middle.